This T cell receptor (beta chain) was profiled in a study of blood T cell repertoires in COVID-19. TCRdb's table, derived via immunoSEQ multiplex PCR, lists solely in-frame clones and lacks some. The sample includes approximately 160,000 clones, approximately 85% of them seen just once. CDR3 length: 15 residues. Germline V gives CDR1 LGHNA, CDR2 YSLEER. With V trimmed by 1 base and J by 2 bases, 4 bases remained unmatched. The chain joins TRBV4-3 to TRBJ2-7; 8 nucleotides agree with TRBD1. The TCR was taken from a man in his forties who had recovered from COVID-19. Sequenced: peripheral blood. CDR3 protein: CASSQGRDRPYEQYF. The CDR3, as DNA: TGCGCCAGCAGCCAAGGGCGGGACAGGCCCTACGAGCAGTACTTC.